This T cell receptor beta chain stems from a study of T cell responses to AZD1222 COVID-19 vaccine. On this clone: Its antigen is unidentified.

Some clones are missing from TCRdb's copy, which holds only in-frame ones; the method was immunoSEQ multiplex PCR. The sample carries 180,000 or so clones, 90% to 95% recorded once. Second-dose recipients at about 4 or about 12 weeks were treated as one pooled group. Losses at the gene ends were 3 bases for V and 5 bases for J; bases not matched to a gene: 3. Per germline, CDR1 SGHRS and CDR2 YFSETQ. The CDR3 covers 13 residues. Study-wide points: Dominant CD4 TCR responses targeted spike regions 160-218 and 743-854. Samples come after the peak T cell response, not at day 14. Most donors were white British and more were female, and clonal diversity was possibly underestimated.

The sample was peripheral blood, taken 28 days after the second AZD1222 dose. This receptor was taken from an adult who received the AZD1222 COVID-19 vaccine. The rearrangement joins TRBV5-1 to TRBJ1-2; 8 positions agree with TRBD1. The CDR3 spells CASSSTGVYGYTF. CDR3 in DNA: TGCGCCAGCAGCTCGACAGGGGTATATGGCTACACCTTC.